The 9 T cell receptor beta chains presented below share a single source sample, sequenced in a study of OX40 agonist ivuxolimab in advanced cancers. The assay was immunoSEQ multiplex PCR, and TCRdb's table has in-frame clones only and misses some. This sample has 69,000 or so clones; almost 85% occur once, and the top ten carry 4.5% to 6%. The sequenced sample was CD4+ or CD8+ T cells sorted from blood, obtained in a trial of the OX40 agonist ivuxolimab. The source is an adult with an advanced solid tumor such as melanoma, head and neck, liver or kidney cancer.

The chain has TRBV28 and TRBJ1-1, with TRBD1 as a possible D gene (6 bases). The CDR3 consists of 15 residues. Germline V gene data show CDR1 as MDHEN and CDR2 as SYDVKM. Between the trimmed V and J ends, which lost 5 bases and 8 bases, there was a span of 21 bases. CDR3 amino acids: CASSPWTARRVEAFF. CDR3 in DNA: TGTGCCAGCAGTCCCTGGACAGCTCGCCGGGTGGAAGCTTTCTTT.

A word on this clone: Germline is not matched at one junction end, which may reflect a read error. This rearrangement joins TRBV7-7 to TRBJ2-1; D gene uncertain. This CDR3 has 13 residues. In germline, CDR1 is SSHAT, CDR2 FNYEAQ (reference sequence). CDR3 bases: TGTGCTAGCAGCTTACTCCATCGGGATGAGCAGTTCTTC. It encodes CASSLLHRDEQFF.

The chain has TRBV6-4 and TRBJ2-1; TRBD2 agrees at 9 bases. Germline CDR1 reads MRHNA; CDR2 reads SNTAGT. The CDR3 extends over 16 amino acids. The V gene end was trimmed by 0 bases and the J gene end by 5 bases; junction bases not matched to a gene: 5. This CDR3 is CASSDSRTSANNEQFF. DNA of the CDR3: TGTGCCAGCAGTGACTCACGGACTAGCGCCAACAATGAGCAGTTCTTC.

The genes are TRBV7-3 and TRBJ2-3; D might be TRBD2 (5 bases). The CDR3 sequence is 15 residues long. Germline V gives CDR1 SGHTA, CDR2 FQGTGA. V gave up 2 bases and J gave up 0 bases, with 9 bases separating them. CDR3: CASSLGRHSTDTQYF. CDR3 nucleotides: TGTGCCAGCAGCTTAGGGAGACATAGCACAGATACGCAGTATTTT.

The CDR3 reads CASSQVGDSGAYEQFF. The CDR3 DNA is TGTGCCAGCAGCCAAGTAGGGGATAGCGGGGCCTATGAGCAGTTCTTC. The rearrangement uses TRBV4-2 and TRBJ2-1, with 8 bases matching TRBD2. Germline V gene lookup returns CDR1 LGHNA and CDR2 YNFKEQ. This CDR3 is built from 16 residues. V trimming: 1 base; J trimming: 8 bases; junction bases outside the gene matches: 10.

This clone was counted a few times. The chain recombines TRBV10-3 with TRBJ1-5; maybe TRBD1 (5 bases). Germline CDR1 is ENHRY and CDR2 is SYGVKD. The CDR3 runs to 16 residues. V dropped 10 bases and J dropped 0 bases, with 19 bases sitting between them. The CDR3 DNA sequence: TGTGCCACCATCCCCCAGGGTTCGCTTAGCAATCAGCCCCAGCATTTT. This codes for CATIPQGSLSNQPQHF.

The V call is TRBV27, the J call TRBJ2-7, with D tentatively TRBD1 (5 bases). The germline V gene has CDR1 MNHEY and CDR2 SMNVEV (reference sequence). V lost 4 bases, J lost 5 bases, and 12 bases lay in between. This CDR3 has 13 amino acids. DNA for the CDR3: TGTGCCAGCAGTTACAGGAGTATAGACGAGCAGTACTTC. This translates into CASSYRSIDEQYF.

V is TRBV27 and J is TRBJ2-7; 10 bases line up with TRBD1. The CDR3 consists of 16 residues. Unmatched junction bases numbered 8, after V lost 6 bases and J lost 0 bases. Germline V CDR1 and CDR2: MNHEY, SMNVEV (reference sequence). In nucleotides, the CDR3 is TGTGCCAGCAGCCCTTCCGGGACAGGGGACTCCTACGAGCAGTACTTC. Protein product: CASSPSGTGDSYEQYF.

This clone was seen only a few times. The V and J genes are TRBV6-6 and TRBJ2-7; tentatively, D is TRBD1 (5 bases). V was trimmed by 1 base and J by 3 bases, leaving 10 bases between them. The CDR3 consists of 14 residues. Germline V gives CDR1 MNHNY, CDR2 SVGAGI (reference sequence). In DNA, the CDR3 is TGTGCCAGCAGTTACTATAGGACACACTACGAGCAGTACTTC. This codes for CASSYYRTHYEQYF.